This TCR beta chain emerged from a study of shared clonotypes between healthy human individuals. General study results and limits: Relative to their counterparts shared across all four donors, non-shared clonotypes exhibited diminished generation probabilities.

Some 30,000 T cell genomes (about 0.2 ug DNA) went into each sorted-subset replicate. Sequencing used immunoSEQ multiplex PCR; TCRdb keeps in-frame clones, though not all of them. This sample has about 1,900,000 clones; about 94% occur once, and the top ten carry around 1.2%. Points on this clone: Its antigen is as yet unknown.

The CDR3 consists of 12 residues. Looked up from germline, CDR1 is SGHKS and CDR2 is YYEKEE (reference sequence). Between the trimmed V and J ends, which lost 0 bases and 11 bases, there was a span of 11 bases. Naive CD8 populations comprised CD45RO-negative cells positively selected for CCR7, excluding terminally differentiated effector memory CD45RA+ cells. The chain uses TRBV5-5 and TRBJ1-2, with a tentative D call TRBD1 (5 bases). The source material was naive CD8+ T cells sorted from blood. The source is a man between 18 and 35 years old in good health. The CDR3 DNA sequence: TGTGCCAGCAGCTTGGTTCAGGGTGCGTACACCTTC. Translating it yields CASSLVQGAYTF.